The clone carrying this TCR beta chain was counted ten times or more. Its target is not known. The entry originates in a study of PD-L1 blockade in urothelial cancer. Across the whole study: At 6 weeks and at 3 weeks (second dose) after treatment start, blood was analyzed.

Germline values: CDR1 SEHNR, CDR2 FQNEAQ (reference sequence). The ends lost 4 bases at V and 5 bases at J; junction bases unmatched: 7. This CDR3 is built from 14 residues. Each patient gave between 1 and 8 samples of peripheral blood mononuclear cells, which were collected pretreatment and during treatment. Study findings and constraints: Better progression-free and overall survival followed lower pretreatment blood clonality.

The data were produced by immunoSEQ multiplex PCR, yet TCRdb's version contains in-frame clones alone and is incomplete. The sample includes under 100,000 clones, roughly 87% of them seen just once. Specimen: PBMCs, collected around atezolizumab (anti-PD-L1) treatment. This TCR derives from a man between 65 and 85 years old with urothelial cancer. V is TRBV7-9 and J is TRBJ1-2; 7 bases agree with TRBD1. The CDR3, as DNA: TGTGCCAGCAGCTCCCGAAGACAGGGTTATGGCTACACCTTC. This codes for CASSSRRQGYGYTF.